The subject of this entry is one TCR beta chain. The test was conducted at deep level. Method: immunoSEQ multiplex PCR; TCRdb's copy keeps in-frame clones and lacks some. The table has fewer than 1.6 million clones, less than 99% seen once. This record comes from a study of shared clonotypes between healthy human individuals. From CD4+ cells came CD45RA+ naive and CD45RA-negative memory subsets. This TCR was sampled from a man aged 30 to 45 in good health. Specimen: naive CD4+ T cells sorted from blood. Subset meaning: CD45RA+ positively selected.

CDR3 sequence: CASSLRSTGYMDNEQFF. Here the CDR3 DNA reads TGTGCCAGCAGCTTAAGATCCACAGGGTATATGGACAATGAGCAGTTCTTC. This chain connects TRBV11-3 to TRBJ2-1; possible D gene TRBD1, 6 bases. V dropped 2 bases and J dropped 5 bases, with 19 bases sitting between them. The CDR3 loop spans 17 amino acids. The germline gives CDR1 SGHNT, CDR2 YENEEA.